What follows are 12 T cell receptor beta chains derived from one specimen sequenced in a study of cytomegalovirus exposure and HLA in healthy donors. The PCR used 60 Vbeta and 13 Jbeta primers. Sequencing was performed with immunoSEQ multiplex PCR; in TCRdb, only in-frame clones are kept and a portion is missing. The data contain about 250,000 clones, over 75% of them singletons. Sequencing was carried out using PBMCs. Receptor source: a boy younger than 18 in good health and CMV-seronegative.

CDR3 loop: CASSLGTGIGDYGYTF. CDR3 nucleotides: TGTGCCAGCAGTTTAGGGACAGGGATCGGAGACTATGGCTACACCTTC. J is TRBJ1-2 and V is TRBV5-6; TRBD1 matches at 9 bases. Per the germline V gene, CDR1 is SGHDT and CDR2 is YYEEEE. This CDR3 comprises 16 residues. Trimming took 5 bases from V and 3 from J; bases not matched to a gene: 11. The whole variable domain, filled in from reference TRBV5-6 and TRBJ1-2, reads DAGVTQSPTHLIKTRGQQVTLRCSPKSGHDTVSWYQQALGQGPQFIFQYYEEEERQRGNFPDRFSGHQFPNYSSELNVNALLLGDSALYLCASSLGTGIGDYGYTFGSGTRLTVV.

CDR3 bases: TGTGCCACCAGCAGAGACGGGAACTCCCTCTCGCAGTTCTTC. Protein product: CATSRDGNSLSQFF. The chain joins TRBV15 to TRBJ2-1; D might be TRBD2 (5 bases). The germline CDR1 and CDR2 sequences are LNHNV and YYDKDF (reference sequence). The CDR3 is 14 residues long. The V end was cut by 0 bases, the J end by 12 bases, with 15 bases between.

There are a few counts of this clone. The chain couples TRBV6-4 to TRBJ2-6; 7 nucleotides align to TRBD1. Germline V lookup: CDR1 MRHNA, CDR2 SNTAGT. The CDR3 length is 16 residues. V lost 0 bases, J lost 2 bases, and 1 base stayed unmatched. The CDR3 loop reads CASSDSGGAGANVLTF. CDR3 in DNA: TGTGCCAGCAGTGACTCAGGGGGCGCTGGGGCCAACGTCCTGACTTTC.

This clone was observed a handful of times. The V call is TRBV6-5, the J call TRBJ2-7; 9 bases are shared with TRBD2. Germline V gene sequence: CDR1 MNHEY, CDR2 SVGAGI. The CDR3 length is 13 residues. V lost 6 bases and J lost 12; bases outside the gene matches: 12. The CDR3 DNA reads TGTGCCAGCAGAGCACTCCGTAGCGGGAGTCTGTACTTC. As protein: CASRALRSGSLYF.

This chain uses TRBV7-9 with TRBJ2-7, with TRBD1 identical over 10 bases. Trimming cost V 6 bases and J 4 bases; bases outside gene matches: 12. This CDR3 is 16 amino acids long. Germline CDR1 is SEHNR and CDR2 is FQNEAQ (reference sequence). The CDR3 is CASSTNLDRGKYEQYF. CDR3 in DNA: TGTGCCAGCAGTACGAATCTGGACAGGGGGAAATACGAGCAGTACTTC.

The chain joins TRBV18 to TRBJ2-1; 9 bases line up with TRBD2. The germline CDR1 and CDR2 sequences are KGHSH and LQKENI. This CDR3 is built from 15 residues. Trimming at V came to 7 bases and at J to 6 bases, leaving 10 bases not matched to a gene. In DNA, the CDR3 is TGTGCCAGCTGGGAGGGACTAGCTTTCATCAATGAGCAGTTCTTC. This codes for CASWEGLAFINEQFF.

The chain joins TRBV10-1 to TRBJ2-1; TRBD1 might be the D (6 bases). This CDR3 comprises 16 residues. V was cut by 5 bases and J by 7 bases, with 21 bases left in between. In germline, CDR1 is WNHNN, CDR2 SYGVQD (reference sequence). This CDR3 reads CASSPLWDIGRNEQFF. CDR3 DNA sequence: TGCGCCAGCAGTCCCCTTTGGGACATCGGAAGGAATGAGCAGTTCTTC.

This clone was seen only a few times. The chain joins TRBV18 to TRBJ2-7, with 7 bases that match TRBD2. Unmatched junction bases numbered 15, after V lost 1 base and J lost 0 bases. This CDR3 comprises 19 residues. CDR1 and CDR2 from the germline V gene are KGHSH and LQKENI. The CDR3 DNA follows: TGTGCCAGCTCACCACGCCCTAGCGGACTTGAAGGCTACTCCTACGAGCAGTACTTC. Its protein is CASSPRPSGLEGYSYEQYF.

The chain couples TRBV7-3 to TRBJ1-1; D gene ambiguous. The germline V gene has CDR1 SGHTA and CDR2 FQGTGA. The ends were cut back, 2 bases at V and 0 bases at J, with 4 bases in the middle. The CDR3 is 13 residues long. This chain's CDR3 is CASSLLVNTEAFF. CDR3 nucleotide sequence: TGTGCCAGCAGCTTACTTGTGAACACTGAAGCTTTCTTT.

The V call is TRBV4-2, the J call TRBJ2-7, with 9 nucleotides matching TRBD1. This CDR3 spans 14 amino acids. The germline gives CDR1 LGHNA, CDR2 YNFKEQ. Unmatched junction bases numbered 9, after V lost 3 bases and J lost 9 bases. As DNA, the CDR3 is TGTGCCAGCAGCCACCCGGACAGGGGTTCGGTGCAGTACTTC. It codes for CASSHPDRGSVQYF.

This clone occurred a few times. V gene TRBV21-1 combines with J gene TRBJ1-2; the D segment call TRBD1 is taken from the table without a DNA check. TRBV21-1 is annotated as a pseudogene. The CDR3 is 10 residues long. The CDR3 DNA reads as TGTGCCAGCGCCCCCAGGGGCTACACCTTC. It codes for CASAPRGYTF.

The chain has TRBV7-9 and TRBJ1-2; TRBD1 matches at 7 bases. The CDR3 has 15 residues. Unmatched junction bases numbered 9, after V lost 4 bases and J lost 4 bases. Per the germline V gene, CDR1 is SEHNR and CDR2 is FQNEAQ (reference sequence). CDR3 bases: TGTGCCAGCAGCTCTGGGACAGACCCCCGCTATGGCTACACCTTC. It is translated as CASSSGTDPRYGYTF.